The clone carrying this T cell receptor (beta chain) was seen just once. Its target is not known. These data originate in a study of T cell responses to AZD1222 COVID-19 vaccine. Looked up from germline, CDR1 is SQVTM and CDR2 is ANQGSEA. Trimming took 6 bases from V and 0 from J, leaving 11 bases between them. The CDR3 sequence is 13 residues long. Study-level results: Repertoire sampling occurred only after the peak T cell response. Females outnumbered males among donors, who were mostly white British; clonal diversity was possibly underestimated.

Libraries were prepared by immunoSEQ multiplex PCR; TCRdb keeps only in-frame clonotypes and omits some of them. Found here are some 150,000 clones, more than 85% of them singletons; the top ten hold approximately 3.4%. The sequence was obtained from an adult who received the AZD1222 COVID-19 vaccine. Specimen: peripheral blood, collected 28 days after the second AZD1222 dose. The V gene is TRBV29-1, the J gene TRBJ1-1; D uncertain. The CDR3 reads CSVAYRLNTEAFF. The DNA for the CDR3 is TGCAGCGTAGCCTACCGTTTGAACACTGAAGCTTTCTTT.